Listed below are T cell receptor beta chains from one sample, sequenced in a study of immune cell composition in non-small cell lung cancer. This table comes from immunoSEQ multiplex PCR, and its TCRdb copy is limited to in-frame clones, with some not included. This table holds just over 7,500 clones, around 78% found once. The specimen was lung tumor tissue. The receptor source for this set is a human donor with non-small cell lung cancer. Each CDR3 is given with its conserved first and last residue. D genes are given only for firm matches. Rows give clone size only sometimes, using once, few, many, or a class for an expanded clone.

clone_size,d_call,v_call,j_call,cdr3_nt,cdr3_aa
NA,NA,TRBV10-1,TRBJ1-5,TGCGCCAGCAGTGAGTGGAAGGCCCTATATCATCAGCCCCAGCATTTT,CASSEWKALYHQPQHF
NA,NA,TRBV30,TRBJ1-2,TGTGCCTGGAGTAGCAGGATTAACTATGGCTACACCTTC,CAWSSRINYGYTF
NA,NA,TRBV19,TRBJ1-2,TGTGCCAGTAGTGGTGCCAGCACCTATGGCTACACCTTC,CASSGASTYGYTF
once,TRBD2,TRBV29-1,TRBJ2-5,TGCAGCGTTGAAGGTGTTAGCGGGGGCCAAGAGACCCAGTACTTC,CSVEGVSGGQETQYF
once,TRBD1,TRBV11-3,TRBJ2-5,TGTGCCAGCAGCGCCCGACAGGGGCGCGGGGAGACCCAGTACTTC,CASSARQGRGETQYF
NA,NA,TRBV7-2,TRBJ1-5,TGTGCCAGTCAGTCGGGGGTTTTTGGGAATCAGCCCCAGCATTTT,CASQSGVFGNQPQHF
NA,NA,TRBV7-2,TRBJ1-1,TGTGCCAGCAGCTTATCGGGGAGGGACACTGAAGCTTTCTTT,CASSLSGRDTEAFF
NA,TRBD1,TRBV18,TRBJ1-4,TGTGCCAGCTCACCCGAACAGGGGAGAGAAAAACTGTTTTTT,CASSPEQGREKLFF
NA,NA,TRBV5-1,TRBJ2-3,TGCGCCAGCAGCTTGGGGGGGTTGGGCGGTAAAACATCCTCTAGCACAGATACGCAGTATTTT,CASSLGGLGGKTSSSTDTQYF
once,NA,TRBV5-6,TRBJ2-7,TGTGCCAGCAGCTTGGCCCTGAGGGGGTCCTACGAGCAGTACTTC,CASSLALRGSYEQYF
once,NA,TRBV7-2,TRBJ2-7,TGTGCCAGCAGCCCCCGGACCGAGCAGTACTTC,CASSPRTEQYF
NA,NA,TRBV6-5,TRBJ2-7,TGTGCCAGCAGTTTAGGGGCCCCCCCCGAGCAGTACTTC,CASSLGAPPEQYF
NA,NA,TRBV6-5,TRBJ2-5,TGTGCCAGCTTCTGGGGAAGGGGAGAGACCCAGTACTTC,CASFWGRGETQYF
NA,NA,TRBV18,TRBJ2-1,TGTGCCAGCTCACCACAGGGGGGGTACAATGAGCAGTTCTTC,CASSPQGGYNEQFF
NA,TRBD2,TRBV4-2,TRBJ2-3,TGTGCCAGCAGCCAAGATTGGACTAGCGGGTACACAGATACGCAGTATTTT,CASSQDWTSGYTDTQYF
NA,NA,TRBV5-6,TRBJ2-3,TGTGCCAGCACCCGAAGGGTGAGGACCGGGTCTAGCACAGATACGCAGTATTTT,CASTRRVRTGSSTDTQYF
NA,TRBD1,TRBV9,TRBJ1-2,TGTGCCAGCAGCATCTACCCGGGACAGGGTGGTGGCTACACCTTC,CASSIYPGQGGGYTF
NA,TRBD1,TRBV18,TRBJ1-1,TGTGCCAGCTCACCGCCAGGGGGAGCAACCATGAACACTGAAGCTTTCTTT,CASSPPGGATMNTEAFF
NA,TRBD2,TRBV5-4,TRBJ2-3,TGTGCCAGCTCGCGGGGGGGGAACACAGATACGCAGTATTTT,CASSRGGNTDTQYF
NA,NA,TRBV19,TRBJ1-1,TGTGCCAGTAGTATAGATCAAACTGAAGCTTTCTTT,CASSIDQTEAFF
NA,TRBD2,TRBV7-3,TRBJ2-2,TGTGCCAGCAGCTTAGTACTAGCGGGCACCGGGGAGCTGTTTTTT,CASSLVLAGTGELFF
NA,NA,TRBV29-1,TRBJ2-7,TGCAGCGCACAATGGGACACCTCCTACGAGCAGTACTTC,CSAQWDTSYEQYF
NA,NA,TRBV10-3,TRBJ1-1,TGTGCCATCAGCGGACAGCAGAACACTGAAGCTTTCTTT,CAISGQQNTEAFF
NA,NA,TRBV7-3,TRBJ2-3,TGTGCCAGCAGTGACTCAGGGATTGGCACAGATACGCAGTATTTT,CASSDSGIGTDTQYF
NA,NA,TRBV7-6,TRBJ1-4,TGTGCCAGCAGCAAAACCCGGGCGGAAAAACTGTTTTTT,CASSKTRAEKLFF
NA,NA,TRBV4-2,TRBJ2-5,TGTGCCAGCAGCCCTGGCGGTAGCGAAGAGACCCAGTACTTC,CASSPGGSEETQYF
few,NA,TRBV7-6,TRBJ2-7,TGTGCCAGCAGCTCCTTAGGGAGCGGCGAGCAGTACTTC,CASSSLGSGEQYF
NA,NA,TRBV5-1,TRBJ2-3,TGCGCCAGCAGCTTGGATGGGGGAGGCACAGATACGCAGTATTTT,CASSLDGGGTDTQYF
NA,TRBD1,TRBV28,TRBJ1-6,TGTGCCAGCAGTTTACGGACAGGGTCTTCACCCCTCCACTTT,CASSLRTGSSPLHF
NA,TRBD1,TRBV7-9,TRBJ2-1,TGTGCCAGCAGCTTAGTCCTGGGAGCGAATACAGGGGGTAGCGATGAGCAGTTCTTC,CASSLVLGANTGGSDEQFF
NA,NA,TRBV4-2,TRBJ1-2,TGTGCCAGCAGCCCACCCGACGGATACTCCATCTATGGCTACACCTTC,CASSPPDGYSIYGYTF
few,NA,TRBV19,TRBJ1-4,TGTGCCAGTAGGAACCCGACAGGATCAACTAATGAAAAACTGTTTTTT,CASRNPTGSTNEKLFF
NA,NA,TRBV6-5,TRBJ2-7,TGTGCCAGCAGGGACACTTCTCCCCCCTACGAGCAGTACTTC,CASRDTSPPYEQYF
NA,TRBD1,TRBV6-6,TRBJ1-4,TGTGCCAGCAGGGACAGGGGGTTTAATGAAAAACTGTTTTTT,CASRDRGFNEKLFF
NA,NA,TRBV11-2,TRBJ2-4,TGTGCCAGCAGCTTAACCGGCAGGGCGGGGGCCAAAAACATTCAGTACTTC,CASSLTGRAGAKNIQYF
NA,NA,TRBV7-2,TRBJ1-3,TGTGCCAGCAGCTTAGCGCAGGGGGGAAACACCATATATTTT,CASSLAQGGNTIYF